This is a list of T cell receptor beta chains from one sample in a study of beta chain features in type 1 diabetes. The protocol was immunoSEQ multiplex PCR, while the TCRdb copy is restricted to in-frame clones and leaves out a portion. This sample has some 230,000 clones, with 9.6% found just once. Sequencing used naive CD4+ T cells from blood. The receptors originated from a woman aged 18-29 years in good health. CDR3s include the opening cysteine and the closing phenylalanine or tryptophan. The D gene is left open where the match is weak. The size field is filled for only some rows; it gives once, few, many or a size class.

CASSHRTAEAFF	TGTGCCAGTAGTCACCGGACAGCTGAAGCTTTCTTT	few	TRBV19	TRBJ1-1	-
CASSVSLEEKLFF	TGTGCCAGCAGCGTAAGTCTGGAGGAAAAACTGTTTTTT	-	TRBV9	TRBJ1-4	-
CAIRPQGAGGYTF	TGTGCCATCAGGCCGCAGGGGGCGGGTGGCTACACCTTC	-	TRBV10-3	TRBJ1-2	TRBD1
CASSNTGDKETQYF	TGCGCCAGCAGCAACACGGGAGATAAAGAGACCCAGTACTTC	few	TRBV5-1	TRBJ2-5	-
CASGLGLAGNEQFF	TGTGCTAGTGGTTTGGGACTAGCGGGAAATGAGCAGTTCTTC	-	TRBV12-5	TRBJ2-1	TRBD2
CASRADSYEQYF	TGTGCCAGCAGGGCAGACTCCTACGAGCAGTACTTC	-	TRBV25-1	TRBJ2-7	-
CASSLVGTNTGELFF	TGTGCCAGCAGCTTGGTCGGGACTAACACCGGGGAGCTGTTTTTT	-	TRBV5-4	TRBJ2-2	-
CASRSRTGAGGELFF	TGTGCCAGCAGGAGTCGGACAGGGGCGGGCGGGGAGCTGTTTTTT	-	TRBV6-5	TRBJ2-2	TRBD1
CASSTLGGNVNSPLHF	TGCGCCAGCAGCACCTTGGGGGGGAATGTTAATTCACCCCTCCACTTT	-	TRBV5-1	TRBJ1-6	-
CASSLAGGSNQPQHF	TGTGCCAGCAGCTTAGCGGGAGGAAGCAATCAGCCCCAGCATTTT	-	TRBV11-2	TRBJ1-5	-
CASSEGQTGYNEQFF	TGTGCCAGCTCCGAGGGACAGACGGGATACAATGAGCAGTTCTTC	few	TRBV18	TRBJ2-1	TRBD1
CASIQHGASGGAGYNEQFF	TGTGCCAGCATCCAACACGGGGCTAGCGGGGGGGCGGGGTACAATGAGCAGTTCTTC	once	TRBV6-7	TRBJ2-1	TRBD2
CAWSEDSYGYTF	TGTGCCTGGAGTGAAGATAGCTATGGCTACACCTTC	many	TRBV30	TRBJ1-2	-
CASSLSLRGQGNMGTEAFF	TGCGCCAGCAGCTTGAGTTTGAGGGGGCAGGGGAATATGGGGACTGAAGCTTTCTTT	-	TRBV5-1	TRBJ1-1	TRBD1
CASSLGTANTEAFF	TGTGCCAGCAGCTTAGGGACAGCAAACACTGAAGCTTTCTTT	few	TRBV11-2	TRBJ1-1	-
CASSARTGAEETQYF	TGTGCCAGCAGCGCTCGGACAGGGGCCGAAGAGACCCAGTACTTC	-	TRBV9	TRBJ2-5	TRBD1
CASSPKEGSYEQYF	TGTGCCAGCAGTCCCAAAGAGGGCTCCTACGAGCAGTACTTC	-	TRBV27	TRBJ2-7	-
CASSEGRGNIQYF	TGTGCCAGCAGTGAAGGCAGGGGGAACATTCAGTACTTC	-	TRBV25-1	TRBJ2-4	TRBD1
CASSLAGGYTF	TGTGCCAGCAGCTTGGCAGGCGGCTACACCTTC	-	TRBV5-5	TRBJ1-2	-
CASSLASNTGELFF	TGTGCCAGTAGCCTCGCGTCGAACACCGGGGAGCTGTTTTTT	few	TRBV19	TRBJ2-2	-
CASNGGMYGYTF	TGTGCCAGTAACGGGGGGATGTATGGCTACACCTTC	few	TRBV19	TRBJ1-2	-
CASSITGPDTQYF	TGTGCCAGTAGTATAACGGGTCCAGATACGCAGTATTTT	-	TRBV19	TRBJ2-3	-
CASSSGQGGGTDTQYF	TGTGCCAGCAGTTCCGGACAGGGAGGGGGCACAGATACGCAGTATTTT	-	TRBV6-5	TRBJ2-3	-
CASSLGDRNTEAFF	TGCGCCAGCAGCTTGGGGGACAGAAACACTGAAGCTTTCTTT	-	TRBV5-1	TRBJ1-1	TRBD1
CSVESGAGELFF	TGCAGCGTTGAATCAGGTGCCGGGGAGCTGTTTTTT	-	TRBV29-1	TRBJ2-2	-
CASSQAADATNEKLFF	TGTGCCAGCAGCCAGGCAGCGGACGCAACTAATGAAAAACTGTTTTTT	few	TRBV5-4	TRBJ1-4	-
CASSLSPMGQGLGTEAFF	TGCGCCAGCAGCTTGTCGCCTATGGGACAGGGGCTGGGAACTGAAGCTTTCTTT	-	TRBV5-1	TRBJ1-1	TRBD1
CASSVDSTGYGNTIYF	TGTGCCAGCAGCGTAGACTCTACAGGGTATGGAAACACCATATATTTT	few	TRBV9	TRBJ1-3	-
CASSAREGRIEQFF	TGTGCCAGCAGTGCGCGGGAGGGCCGGATTGAGCAGTTCTTC	few	TRBV2	TRBJ2-1	TRBD2
CASSLVGQVTDTQYF	TGCGCCAGCAGCTTGGTGGGGCAAGTCACAGATACGCAGTATTTT	-	TRBV5-1	TRBJ2-3	-